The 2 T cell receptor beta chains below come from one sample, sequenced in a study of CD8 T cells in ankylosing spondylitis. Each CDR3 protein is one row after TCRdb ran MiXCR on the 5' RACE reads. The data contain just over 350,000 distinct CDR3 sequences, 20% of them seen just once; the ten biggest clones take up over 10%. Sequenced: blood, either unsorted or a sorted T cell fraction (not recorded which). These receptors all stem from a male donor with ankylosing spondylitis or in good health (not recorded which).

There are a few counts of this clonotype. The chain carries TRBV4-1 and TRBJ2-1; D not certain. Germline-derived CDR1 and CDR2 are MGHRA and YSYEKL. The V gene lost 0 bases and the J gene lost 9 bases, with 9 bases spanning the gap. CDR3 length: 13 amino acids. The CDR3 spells CASSQDWSVEQFF. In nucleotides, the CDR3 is TGCGCCAGCAGCCAAGATTGGAGCGTTGAGCAGTTCTTC.

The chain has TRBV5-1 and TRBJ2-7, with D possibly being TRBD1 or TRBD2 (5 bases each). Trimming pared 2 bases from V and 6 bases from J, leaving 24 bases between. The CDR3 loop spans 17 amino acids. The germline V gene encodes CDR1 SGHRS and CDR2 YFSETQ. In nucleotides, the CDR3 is TGCGCCAGCAGCTTACACTCCGGGACGGACGCGAGGGGCGAGCAGTACTTC. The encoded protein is CASSLHSGTDARGEQYF.